The 22 T cell receptor beta chains presented below share a single source sample, sequenced in a study of regulatory T cells in long-lasting Graves disease. CDR3 regions were amplified by Arm-PCR using iRepertoire HTBI primers to build TCR beta libraries. Each CDR3 protein is one row after TCRdb ran MiXCR on the multiplex PCR reads. This table has approximately 490,000 distinct CDR3 sequences, 15% to 20% appearing once. Time point here: newly diagnosed GD, antithyroid drugs for less than 3 months. RNA from PBMCs was the source of the TCR library. These records were also assigned to another study, of T cells in Graves' hyperthyroidism and ophthalmopathy.

The material was peripheral blood mononuclear cells (PBMCs), obtained at new diagnosis, from a patient treated with antithyroid drugs. The receptors originated from a man aged 40-49 years with Graves disease.

This clonotype was counted between two and nine times. J is TRBJ2-1 and V is TRBV18; no clear D. V was cut by 2 bases and J by 6 bases, with 5 bases left in between. The CDR3 has 12 residues. Germline assignment: CDR1 KGHSH and CDR2 LQKENI. CDR3 in DNA: TGTGCCAGCTCACCATGGGGCAATGAGCAGTTCTTC. This gives the protein CASSPWGNEQFF.

This clonotype was counted ten times or more. The chain recombines TRBV6-1 with TRBJ1-1; D remains ambiguous. V lost 4 bases, J lost 8 bases, and 17 bases lay in between. The CDR3 runs 14 residues. Germline V gene sequence: CDR1 MNHNS, CDR2 SASEGT. This CDR3 reads CASSGRGPAMEAFF. The DNA for the CDR3 is TGTGCCAGCAGTGGGAGAGGGCCGGCTATGGAAGCTTTCTTT.

This clonotype was detected many times. The V and J genes are TRBV28 and TRBJ2-7, with TRBD2 identical over 11 bases. The trim removed 6 bases at V and 6 bases at J, leaving 7 bases unmatched. Germline CDR1 is MDHEN and CDR2 is SYDVKM. The CDR3 contains 14 residues. CDR3: CASSLAGGKVEQYF. CDR3 DNA: TGTGCCAGCAGCCTAGCGGGGGGAAAAGTCGAGCAGTACTTC. Together with reference TRBV28 and TRBJ2-7, the CDR3 gives the full variable domain: DVKVTQSSRYLVKRTGEKVFLECVQDMDHENMFWYRQDPGLGLRLIYFSYDVKMKEKGDIPEGYSVSREKKERFSLILESASTNQTSMYLCASSLAGGKVEQYFGPGTRLTVT.

The J gene is TRBJ2-5, the V gene TRBV5-1; D is unclear. Germline V gives CDR1 SGHRS, CDR2 YFSETQ. This CDR3 is 12 amino acids long. The V end was cut by 6 bases, the J end by 4 bases, with 10 bases between. The CDR3 DNA reads as TGCGCCAGCATGCGTGACACAGAGACCCAGTACTTC. Protein: CASMRDTETQYF. The full variable domain, its missing parts supplied by reference TRBV5-1 and TRBJ2-5, is KAGVTQTPRYLIKTRGQQVTLSCSPISGHRSVSWYQQTPGQGLQFLFEYFSETQRNKGNFPGRFSGRQFSNSRSEMNVSTLELGDSALYLCASMRDTETQYFGPGTRLLVL.

This clonotype was picked up many times. The V and J genes are TRBV20-1 and TRBJ2-7; TRBD1 aligns across 7 bases. J lost 3 bases, V lost 3 bases, and 11 bases had no gene match. CDR3 length equals 15 residues. Germline lookup yields CDR1 DFQATT and CDR2 SNEGSKA (reference sequence). In nucleotides, the CDR3 is TGCAGTGCTAGGGAATACCCAGCAGGGGGCTACGAGCAGTACTTC. Translating gives CSAREYPAGGYEQYF.

This clonotype was seen many times. This chain joins TRBV2 and TRBJ2-7; possibly TRBD2 for D (5 bases). Germline lookup yields CDR1 SNHLY and CDR2 FYNNEI. V was trimmed by 1 base and J by 6 bases, leaving 10 bases between them. This CDR3 spans 13 amino acids. This CDR3 reads CASSEEVASEQYF. CDR3 nucleotide sequence: TGTGCCAGCAGTGAAGAGGTAGCGAGCGAGCAGTACTTC. The whole variable domain, remainder taken from reference TRBV2 and TRBJ2-7, is EPEVTQTPSHQVTQMGQEVILRCVPISNHLYFYWYRQILGQKVEFLVSFYNNEISEKSEIFDDQFSVERPDGSNFTLKIRSTKLEDSAMYFCASSEEVASEQYFGPGTRLTVT.

This clonotype was observed many times. The CDR3 protein is CASSGTGGEETQYF. CDR3 bases: TGTGCCAGCAGTGGGACAGGGGGCGAAGAGACCCAGTACTTC. The chain couples TRBV2 to TRBJ2-5; 11 bases align to TRBD1. J gave up 3 bases and V 4 bases, and 1 base lay outside the gene matches. The germline CDR1 and CDR2 sequences are SNHLY and FYNNEI. The CDR3 covers 14 residues. The full variable domain, rest sourced from reference TRBV2 and TRBJ2-5, is EPEVTQTPSHQVTQMGQEVILRCVPISNHLYFYWYRQILGQKVEFLVSFYNNEISEKSEIFDDQFSVERPDGSNFTLKIRSTKLEDSAMYFCASSGTGGEETQYFGPGTRLLVL.

As regards this clonotype: This may come from a read error, since a much larger clone is one base off. The rearrangement uses TRBV5-1 and TRBJ1-5, with D hard to call. The assigned J gene may be wrong: the sequence end matches TRBJ2-3 better. Germline V gene sequence: CDR1 SGHRS, CDR2 YFSETQ. The CDR3 is 15 residues long. The CDR3 loop is CASSLGPNSNQPQYF. CDR3 DNA sequence: TGCGCCAGCAGCTTGGGCCCGAATAGCAATCAGCCCCAGTATTTT.

This clonotype was detected many times. This rearrangement joins TRBV28 to TRBJ1-2, with D possibly matching TRBD1 (6 bases). The CDR3 has 15 residues. V was shortened by 3 bases and J by 6 bases, with 17 bases between the two germline ends. In germline, CDR1 is MDHEN, CDR2 SYDVKM. The CDR3 sequence is CASSFLATGLHGYTF. For the CDR3, the DNA is TGTGCCAGCAGTTTTTTGGCTACAGGGTTGCATGGCTACACCTTC.

This clonotype has just a few counts. The chain employs TRBV19 and TRBJ2-3; D uncertain. V lost 4 bases to trimming and J lost 8 bases, with 13 bases between them. The CDR3 extends over 13 amino acids. Germline V gene data show CDR1 as LNHDA and CDR2 as SQIVND (reference sequence). The CDR3 spells CASSNTIWATQYF. The CDR3 DNA reads TGTGCCAGTAGTAACACAATTTGGGCTACGCAGTATTTT.

This clonotype was counted at least ten times. The chain couples TRBV20-1 to TRBJ2-1; a possible D gene is TRBD2 (5 bases). The length of the CDR3 is 12 residues. The V gene lost 3 bases and the J gene lost 7 bases, with 10 bases spanning the gap. From germline, CDR1 is DFQATT and CDR2 SNEGSKA (reference sequence). CDR3 in DNA: TGCAGTGCTAGTCCCGGGGTGAATGAGCAGTTCTTC. Translation: CSASPGVNEQFF.

This clonotype occurred many times. This chain uses TRBV28 with TRBJ2-1; 9 nucleotides agree with TRBD1. The DNA end is a closer match to TRBJ2-5, so the J assignment may be wrong. Germline V lookup: CDR1 MDHEN, CDR2 SYDVKM. CDR3 length equals 16 residues. CDR3 loop: CASSLPNRGPRETQYF. The DNA for the CDR3 is TGTGCCAGCAGTTTGCCGAACAGGGGGCCGCGGGAGACCCAGTACTTC.

This clonotype was seen many times. The chain uses TRBV3-1 and TRBJ1-2, with D uncertain. Germline CDR1 is LGHDT and CDR2 is YNNKEL (reference sequence). The CDR3 runs 12 residues. V gave up 0 bases and J gave up 8 bases, with 7 bases separating them. This CDR3 is CASSQDWTGYTF. CDR3 DNA sequence: TGTGCCAGCAGCCAAGATTGGACCGGCTACACCTTC.

About this clonotype: This may stem from a read error, because a much larger clone lies one nucleotide away. CDR3 in DNA: TGTGCCAGCAGTGGGGGACATTTCAAATTATCCTACGAGCAGTACTTC. It yields the protein CASSGGHFKLSYEQYF. The V call is TRBV12-3 or TRBV12-4, the J call TRBJ2-7; D might be TRBD1 (6 bases). The CDR3 runs to 16 residues. Trimming took off 5 bases at V and 1 base at J, with 18 bases between the two ends.

This clonotype was picked up many times. The V call is TRBV7-8, the J call TRBJ2-1; TRBD1 matches at 7 bases. The CDR3 runs 18 residues. Germline-derived CDR1 and CDR2 are SGHVS and FQNEAQ. After removal of 5 bases from V and 1 base from J, the junction contained 14 bases not matched to a gene. CDR3 DNA sequence: TGTGCCAGCAGCCCGGGTAGGGGGCGGCCTTCTTCCTACAATGAGCAGTTCTTC. This sequence encodes CASSPGRGRPSSYNEQFF.

This clonotype has at least ten counts. This chain links TRBV2 with TRBJ2-5, with no clear D. V gave up 2 bases and J gave up 5 bases, with 9 bases separating them. This CDR3 is 13 amino acids long. CDR1 and CDR2 (germline): SNHLY, FYNNEI. This CDR3 is CASSENGWETQYF. CDR3 DNA: TGTGCCAGCAGTGAAAACGGGTGGGAGACCCAGTACTTC.

This clonotype was observed at least ten times. The gene calls are TRBV12-3 or TRBV12-4 and TRBJ2-3; TRBD2 matches at 9 bases. V shed 1 base and J 5 bases; nucleotides not matched to a gene: 7. This CDR3 comprises 16 residues. CDR3 sequence: CASSLVRGRAVDTQYF. The CDR3 coding sequence is TGTGCCAGCAGTTTAGTTCGCGGGAGGGCGGTAGATACGCAGTATTTT.

This clonotype was seen a few times. The chain combines TRBV6-1 with TRBJ2-7; D gene unclear. The CDR3 loop spans 12 amino acids. Between the trimmed V and J ends, which lost 0 bases and 6 bases, there was a span of 6 bases. Per the germline V gene, CDR1 is MNHNS and CDR2 is SASEGT. CDR3 DNA: TGTGCCAGCAGTGAAGCTGCTATCGAGCAGTACTTC. It yields the protein CASSEAAIEQYF.

This clonotype was detected a few times. The chain combines TRBV5-1 with TRBJ2-2; 7 nucleotides align to TRBD1. The germline gives CDR1 SGHRS, CDR2 YFSETQ. Trimming cost V 4 bases and J 2 bases; bases outside gene matches: 8. The CDR3 spans 16 residues. The CDR3 is CASSPGTAINTGELFF. Here the CDR3 DNA reads TGCGCCAGCAGCCCGGGGACAGCTATCAACACCGGGGAGCTGTTTTTT.

This chain joins TRBV12-3 or TRBV12-4 and TRBJ2-1; 9 nucleotides align to TRBD2. This CDR3 is built from 19 residues. J lost 0 bases, V lost 6 bases, and 15 bases had no gene match. The CDR3 loop is CASRPWRAGGYSSYNEQFF. The CDR3 coding sequence is TGTGCCAGCAGACCCTGGAGAGCGGGAGGTTATAGCTCCTACAATGAGCAGTTCTTC.

The chain combines TRBV30 with TRBJ2-3; TRBD2 might be the D (6 bases). Trimming took 7 bases from V and 1 from J, leaving 21 bases between them. The CDR3 runs 16 residues. CDR1 is GTSNPN and CDR2 is SVGIG in the germline V gene (reference sequence). This CDR3 is CASTKRAGRGTDTQYF. The CDR3 nucleotides read TGTGCCTCAACAAAGAGGGCGGGGCGGGGCACAGATACGCAGTATTTT.

This clonotype has only a few counts. The chain uses TRBV5-1 and TRBJ2-7; D may correspond to TRBD1 or TRBD2 (5 bases each). Germline CDR1 is SGHRS and CDR2 is YFSETQ. The V and J ends lost 4 bases and 2 bases respectively, with 13 bases between them. The CDR3 consists of 14 residues. CDR3 amino acids: CASSPNLGAYEQYF. The CDR3 nucleotides are TGCGCCAGCAGCCCCAACTTGGGGGCCTACGAGCAGTACTTC. Filled out from reference TRBV5-1 and TRBJ2-7, the complete variable domain reads KAGVTQTPRYLIKTRGQQVTLSCSPISGHRSVSWYQQTPGQGLQFLFEYFSETQRNKGNFPGRFSGRQFSNSRSEMNVSTLELGDSALYLCASSPNLGAYEQYFGPGTRLTVT.